This TCR beta chain was documented in a study of T cells in Graves' hyperthyroidism and ophthalmopathy. The study, taken as a whole, reports: Blood also held most thyroid clonotypes expanded beyond 0.001. Ophthalmopathy was separated from stable hyperthyroidism by a 13 V-J model.

Subjects with ophthalmopathy showed a Clinical Activity Score no lower than 3, a NOSPECS grade no lower than 4, and a duration shorter than 3 months. A patient was excluded if there was uncontrolled infection, other autoimmune disease, pregnancy or lactation. Trimming cost V 3 bases and J 7 bases, with 12 bases left between them. The CDR3 is made up of 14 amino acids. Germline CDR1 SNHLY, CDR2 FYNNEI. There are many counts of this clonotype. Its matching antigen is unknown. Researchers took RNA transcripts and amplified the TCR beta CDR3 regions from them. The TCR CDR3 was amplified in a first-round RT-PCR using the HTBI primer set. Each CDR3 protein is one row after TCRdb ran MiXCR on the multiplex PCR reads. The repertoire holds 500,000 to 800,000 distinct CDR3 sequences, with more than 12% as singletons.

This sequence joins TRBV2 and TRBJ2-2; D unclear. This clonotype was obtained from a woman aged 45-60 years with Graves' ophthalmopathy. Material: blood. The CDR3 sequence: CASSEGNHIGELFF. In DNA form, the CDR3 reads TGTGCCAGCAGTGAGGGGAATCATATCGGGGAGCTGTTTTTT. Filled out from reference TRBV2 and TRBJ2-2, the complete variable domain reads EPEVTQTPSHQVTQMGQEVILRCVPISNHLYFYWYRQILGQKVEFLVSFYNNEISEKSEIFDDQFSVERPDGSNFTLKIRSTKLEDSAMYFCASSEGNHIGELFFGEGSRLTVL.